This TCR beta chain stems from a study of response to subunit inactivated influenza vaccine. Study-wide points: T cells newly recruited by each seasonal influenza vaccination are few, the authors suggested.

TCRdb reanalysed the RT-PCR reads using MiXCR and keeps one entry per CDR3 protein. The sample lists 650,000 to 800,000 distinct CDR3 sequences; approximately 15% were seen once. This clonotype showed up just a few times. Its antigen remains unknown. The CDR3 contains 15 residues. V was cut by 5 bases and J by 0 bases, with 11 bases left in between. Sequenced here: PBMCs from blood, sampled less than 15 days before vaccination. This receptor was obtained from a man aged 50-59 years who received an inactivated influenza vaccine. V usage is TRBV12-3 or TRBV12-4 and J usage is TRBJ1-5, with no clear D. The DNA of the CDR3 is TGTGCCAGCAGTCCTACAAGTTATAGCAATCAGCCCCAGCATTTT. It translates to CASSPTSYSNQPQHF.